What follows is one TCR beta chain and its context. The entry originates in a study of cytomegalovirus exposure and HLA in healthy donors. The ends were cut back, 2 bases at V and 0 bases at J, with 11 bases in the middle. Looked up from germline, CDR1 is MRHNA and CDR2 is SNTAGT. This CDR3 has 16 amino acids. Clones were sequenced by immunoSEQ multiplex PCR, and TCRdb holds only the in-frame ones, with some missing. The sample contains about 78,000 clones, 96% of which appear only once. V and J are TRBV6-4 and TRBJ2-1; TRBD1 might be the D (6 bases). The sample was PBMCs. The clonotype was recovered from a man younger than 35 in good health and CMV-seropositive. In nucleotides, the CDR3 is TGTGCCAGCAGTGACACGGGGACAAACTCCTACAATGAGCAGTTCTTC. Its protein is CASSDTGTNSYNEQFF.